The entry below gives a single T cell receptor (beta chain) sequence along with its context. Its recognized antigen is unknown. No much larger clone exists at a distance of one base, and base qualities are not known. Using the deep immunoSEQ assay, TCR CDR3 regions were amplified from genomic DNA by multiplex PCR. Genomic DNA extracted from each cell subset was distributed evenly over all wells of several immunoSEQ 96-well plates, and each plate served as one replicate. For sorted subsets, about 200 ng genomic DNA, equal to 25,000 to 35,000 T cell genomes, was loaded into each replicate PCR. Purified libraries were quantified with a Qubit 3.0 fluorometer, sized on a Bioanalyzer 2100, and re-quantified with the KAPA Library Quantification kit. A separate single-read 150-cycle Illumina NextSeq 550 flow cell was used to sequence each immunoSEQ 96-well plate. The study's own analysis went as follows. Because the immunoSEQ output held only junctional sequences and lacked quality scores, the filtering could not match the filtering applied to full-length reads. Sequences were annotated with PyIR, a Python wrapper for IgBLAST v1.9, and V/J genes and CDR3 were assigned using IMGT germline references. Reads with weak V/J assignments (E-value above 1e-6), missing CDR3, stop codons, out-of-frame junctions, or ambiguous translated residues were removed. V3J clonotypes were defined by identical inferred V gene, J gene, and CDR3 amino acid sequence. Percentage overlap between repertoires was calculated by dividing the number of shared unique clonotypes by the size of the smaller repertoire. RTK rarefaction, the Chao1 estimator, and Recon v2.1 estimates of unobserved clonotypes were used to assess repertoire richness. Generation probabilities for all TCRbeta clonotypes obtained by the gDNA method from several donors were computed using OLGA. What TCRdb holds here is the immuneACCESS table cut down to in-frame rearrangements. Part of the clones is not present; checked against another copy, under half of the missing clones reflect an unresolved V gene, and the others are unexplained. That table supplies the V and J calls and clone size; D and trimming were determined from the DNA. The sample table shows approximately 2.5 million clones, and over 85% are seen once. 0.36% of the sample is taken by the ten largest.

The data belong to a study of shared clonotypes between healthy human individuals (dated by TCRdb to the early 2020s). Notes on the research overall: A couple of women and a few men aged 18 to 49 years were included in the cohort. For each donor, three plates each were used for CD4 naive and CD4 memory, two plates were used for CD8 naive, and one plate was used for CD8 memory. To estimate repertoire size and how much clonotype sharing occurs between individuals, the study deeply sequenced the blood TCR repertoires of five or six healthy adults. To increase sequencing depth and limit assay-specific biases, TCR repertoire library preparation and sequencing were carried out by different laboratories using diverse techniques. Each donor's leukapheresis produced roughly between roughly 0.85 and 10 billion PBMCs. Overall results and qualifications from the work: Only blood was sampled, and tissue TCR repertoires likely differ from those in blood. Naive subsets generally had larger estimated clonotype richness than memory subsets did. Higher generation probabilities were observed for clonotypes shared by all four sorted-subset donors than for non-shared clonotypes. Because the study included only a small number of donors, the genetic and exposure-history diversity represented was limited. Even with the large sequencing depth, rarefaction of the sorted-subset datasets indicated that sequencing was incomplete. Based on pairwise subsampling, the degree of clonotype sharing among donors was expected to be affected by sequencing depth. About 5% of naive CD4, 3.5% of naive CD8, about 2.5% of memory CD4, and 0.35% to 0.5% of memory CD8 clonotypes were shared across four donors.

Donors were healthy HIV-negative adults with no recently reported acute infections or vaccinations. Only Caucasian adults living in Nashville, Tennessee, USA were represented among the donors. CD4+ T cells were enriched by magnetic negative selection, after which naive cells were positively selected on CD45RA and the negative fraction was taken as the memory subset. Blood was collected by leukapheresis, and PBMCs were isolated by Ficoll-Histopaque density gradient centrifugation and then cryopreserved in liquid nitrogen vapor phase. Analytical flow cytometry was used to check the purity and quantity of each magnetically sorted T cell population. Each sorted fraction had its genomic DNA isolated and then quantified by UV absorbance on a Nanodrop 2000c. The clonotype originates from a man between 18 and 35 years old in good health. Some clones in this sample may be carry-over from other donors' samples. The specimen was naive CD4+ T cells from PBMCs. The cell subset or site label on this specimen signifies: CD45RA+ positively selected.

The bases read TGCAGTGCTAGCCGGGGGGCACCCCTCCACTTT. Its coded protein is CSASRGAPLHF. The sequence joins TRBV20-1 to TRBJ1-6; possibly the D gene is TRBD1, per 5 matching bases. CDR1 and CDR2 (DFQATT, SNEGSKA) derive from the germline V gene (reference sequence). The CDR3 contains 11 residues, cysteine and phenylalanine counted. Only the CDR3 region is kept as DNA, spanning 33 bases read in frame from base 1. Relative to germline, V is 3 bases shorter and J is 11 bases shorter, with 8 bases between their ends.